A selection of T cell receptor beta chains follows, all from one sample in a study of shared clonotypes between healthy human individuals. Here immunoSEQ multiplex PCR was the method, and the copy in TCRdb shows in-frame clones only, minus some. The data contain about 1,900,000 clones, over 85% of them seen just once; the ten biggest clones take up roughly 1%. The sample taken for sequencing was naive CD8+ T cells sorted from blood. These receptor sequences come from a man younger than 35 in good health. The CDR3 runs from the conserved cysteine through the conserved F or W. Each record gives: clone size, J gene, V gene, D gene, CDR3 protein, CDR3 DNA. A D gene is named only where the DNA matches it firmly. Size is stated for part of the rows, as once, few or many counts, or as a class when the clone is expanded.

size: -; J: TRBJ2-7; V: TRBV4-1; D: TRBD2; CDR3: CASSQDPGLRNEQYF; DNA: TGCGCCAGCAGCCAAGACCCGGGACTAAGGAACGAGCAGTACTTC
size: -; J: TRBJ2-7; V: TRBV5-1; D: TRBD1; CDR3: CASSLPGGVSDEQYF; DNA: TGCGCCAGCAGCTTACCAGGGGGCGTCTCAGACGAGCAGTACTTC
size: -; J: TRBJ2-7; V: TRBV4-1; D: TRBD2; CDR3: CASSEPGLAGVEQYF; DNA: TGCGCCAGCAGCGAACCGGGACTAGCGGGGGTCGAGCAGTACTTC
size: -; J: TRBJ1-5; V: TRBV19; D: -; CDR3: CASQNSGARGPQHF; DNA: TGTGCCAGCCAGAATAGTGGGGCGCGGGGGCCCCAGCATTTT
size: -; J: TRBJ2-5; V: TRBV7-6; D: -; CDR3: CASSLVGLYQETQYF; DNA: TGTGCCAGCAGCTTAGTAGGTCTTTACCAAGAGACCCAGTACTTC
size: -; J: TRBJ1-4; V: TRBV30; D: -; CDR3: CAWSVTAENEKLFF; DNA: TGTGCCTGGAGTGTGACAGCCGAGAATGAAAAACTGTTTTTT
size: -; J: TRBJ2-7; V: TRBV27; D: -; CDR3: CASSSRTDPSYEQYF; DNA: TGTGCCAGCAGTTCCCGGACCGACCCGTCCTACGAGCAGTACTTC
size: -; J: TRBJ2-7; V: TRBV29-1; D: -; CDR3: CSVEQGGAYEQYF; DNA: TGCAGCGTTGAACAAGGAGGAGCCTACGAGCAGTACTTC
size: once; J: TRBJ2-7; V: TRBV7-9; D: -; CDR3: CASSLAQEGEQYF; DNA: TGTGCCAGCAGCTTAGCTCAGGAGGGCGAGCAGTACTTC
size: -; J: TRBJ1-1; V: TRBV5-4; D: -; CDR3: CASSPTGEAEAFF; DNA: TGTGCCAGCAGCCCAACGGGGGAGGCTGAAGCTTTCTTT
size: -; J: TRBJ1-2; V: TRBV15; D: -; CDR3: CATSEALQNYGYTF; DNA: TGTGCCACCAGCGAAGCCTTACAGAACTATGGCTACACCTTC
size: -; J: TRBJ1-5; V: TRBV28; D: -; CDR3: CASSLVPGPNQPQHF; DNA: TGTGCCAGCAGTTTAGTACCAGGGCCCAATCAGCCCCAGCATTTT
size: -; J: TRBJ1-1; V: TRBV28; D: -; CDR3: CASTPVSGLMNTEAFF; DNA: TGTGCCAGCACCCCGGTGTCAGGGCTCATGAACACTGAAGCTTTCTTT
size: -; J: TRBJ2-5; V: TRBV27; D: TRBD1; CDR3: CASSSTTGRWETQYF; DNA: TGTGCCAGCAGTTCAACGACAGGGCGGTGGGAGACCCAGTACTTC
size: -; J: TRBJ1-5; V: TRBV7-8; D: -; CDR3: CASSSGRINQPQHF; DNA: TGTGCCAGCAGCTCCGGACGTATCAATCAGCCCCAGCATTTT
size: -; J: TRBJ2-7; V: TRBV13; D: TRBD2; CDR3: CASSLGGSHEQYF; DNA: TGTGCCAGCAGCTTGGGCGGGAGCCACGAGCAGTACTTC